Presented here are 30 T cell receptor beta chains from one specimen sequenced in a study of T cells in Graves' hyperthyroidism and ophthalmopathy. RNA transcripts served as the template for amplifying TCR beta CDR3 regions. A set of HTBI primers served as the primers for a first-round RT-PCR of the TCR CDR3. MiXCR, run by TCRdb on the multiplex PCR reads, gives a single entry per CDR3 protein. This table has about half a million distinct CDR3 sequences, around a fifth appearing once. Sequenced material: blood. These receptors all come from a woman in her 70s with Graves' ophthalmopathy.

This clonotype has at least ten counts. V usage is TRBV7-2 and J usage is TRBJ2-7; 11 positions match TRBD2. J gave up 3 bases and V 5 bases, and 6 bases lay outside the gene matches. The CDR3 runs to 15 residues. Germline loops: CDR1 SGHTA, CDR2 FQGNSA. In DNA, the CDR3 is TGTGCCAGCAGCGCGGAACTAGCGGGAGTCTACGAGCAGTACTTC. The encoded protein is CASSAELAGVYEQYF.

CDR3 region: CASSEGGGANVLTF. In DNA, the CDR3 is TGTGCCAGTAGCGAAGGGGGTGGGGCCAACGTCCTGACTTTC. The V gene is TRBV27, the J gene TRBJ2-6, with D perhaps TRBD1 (6 bases). The CDR3 has 14 amino acids. Trimming left V 9 bases short and J 3 bases short, with 12 bases between. Germline V lookup: CDR1 MNHEY, CDR2 SMNVEV (reference sequence).

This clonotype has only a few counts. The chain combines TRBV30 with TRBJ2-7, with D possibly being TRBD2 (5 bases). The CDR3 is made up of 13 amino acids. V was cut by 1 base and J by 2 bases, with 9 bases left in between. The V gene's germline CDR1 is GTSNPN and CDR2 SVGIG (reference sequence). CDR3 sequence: CAWSGGFPYEQYF. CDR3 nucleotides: TGTGCCTGGAGTGGAGGGTTCCCCTACGAGCAGTACTTC.

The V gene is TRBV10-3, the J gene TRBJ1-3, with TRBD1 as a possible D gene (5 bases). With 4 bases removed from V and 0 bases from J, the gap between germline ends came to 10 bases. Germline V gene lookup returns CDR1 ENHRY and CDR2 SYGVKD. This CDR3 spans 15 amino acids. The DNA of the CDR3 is TGTGCCATCAGTGGGGGGGAAGGCTCTGGAAACACCATATATTTT. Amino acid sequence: CAISGGEGSGNTIYF.

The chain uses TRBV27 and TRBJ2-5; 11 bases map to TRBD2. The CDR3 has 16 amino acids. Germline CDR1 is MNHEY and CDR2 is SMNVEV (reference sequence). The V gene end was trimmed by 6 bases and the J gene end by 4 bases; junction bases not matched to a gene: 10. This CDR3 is CASSATPGLAVETQYF. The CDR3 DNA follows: TGTGCCAGCAGCGCAACACCGGGACTAGCGGTAGAGACCCAGTACTTC.

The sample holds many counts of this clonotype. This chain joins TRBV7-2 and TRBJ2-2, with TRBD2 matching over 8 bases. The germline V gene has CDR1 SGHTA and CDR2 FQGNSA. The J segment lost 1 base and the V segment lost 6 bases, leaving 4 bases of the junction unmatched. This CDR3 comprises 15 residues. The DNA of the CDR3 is TGTGCCAGCAGTTTCACTAGCGGGAACACCGGGGAGCTGTTTTTT. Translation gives CASSFTSGNTGELFF.

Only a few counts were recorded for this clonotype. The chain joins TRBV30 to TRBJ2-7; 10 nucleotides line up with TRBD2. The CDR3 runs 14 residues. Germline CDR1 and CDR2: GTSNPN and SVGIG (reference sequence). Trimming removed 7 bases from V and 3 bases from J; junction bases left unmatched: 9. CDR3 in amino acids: CAFGGASGSYEQYF. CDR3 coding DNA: TGTGCCTTTGGCGGGGCTAGCGGGAGCTACGAGCAGTACTTC.

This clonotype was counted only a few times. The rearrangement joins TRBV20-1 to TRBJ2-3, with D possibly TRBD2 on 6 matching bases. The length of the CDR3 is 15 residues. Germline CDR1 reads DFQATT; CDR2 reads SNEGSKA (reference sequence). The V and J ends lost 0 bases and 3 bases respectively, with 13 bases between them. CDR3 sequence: CSARDRRDTTDTQYF. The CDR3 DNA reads TGCAGTGCTAGAGATCGGCGGGATACTACAGATACGCAGTATTTT.

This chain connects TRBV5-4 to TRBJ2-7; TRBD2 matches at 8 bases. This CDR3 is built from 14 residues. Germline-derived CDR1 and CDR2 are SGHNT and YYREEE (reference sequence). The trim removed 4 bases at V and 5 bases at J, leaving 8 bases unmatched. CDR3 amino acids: CASSPEPGGDEQYF. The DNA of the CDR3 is TGTGCCAGCAGCCCCGAGCCGGGGGGGGACGAGCAGTACTTC.

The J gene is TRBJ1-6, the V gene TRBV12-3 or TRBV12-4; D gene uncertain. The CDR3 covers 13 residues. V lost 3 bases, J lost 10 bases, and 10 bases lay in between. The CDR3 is CASSLLERSPLHF. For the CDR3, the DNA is TGTGCCAGCAGTTTGTTGGAGAGATCACCCCTCCACTTT.

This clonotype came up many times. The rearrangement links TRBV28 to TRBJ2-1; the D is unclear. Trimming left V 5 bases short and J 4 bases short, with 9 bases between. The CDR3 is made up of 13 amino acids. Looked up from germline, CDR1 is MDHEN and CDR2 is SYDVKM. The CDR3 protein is CASSPDAYNEQFF. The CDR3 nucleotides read TGTGCCAGCAGTCCCGACGCGTACAATGAGCAGTTCTTC.

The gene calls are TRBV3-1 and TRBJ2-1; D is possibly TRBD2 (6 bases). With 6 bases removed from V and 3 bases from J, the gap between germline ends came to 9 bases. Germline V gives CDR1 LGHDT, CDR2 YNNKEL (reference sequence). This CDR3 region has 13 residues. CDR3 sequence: CASRGDFYNEQFF. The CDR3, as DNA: TGTGCCAGCAGAGGGGACTTCTACAATGAGCAGTTCTTC.

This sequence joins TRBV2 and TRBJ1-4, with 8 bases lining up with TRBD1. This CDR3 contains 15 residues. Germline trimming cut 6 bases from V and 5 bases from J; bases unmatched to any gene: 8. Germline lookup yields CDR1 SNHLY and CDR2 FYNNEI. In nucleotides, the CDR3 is TGTGCCAGCAGGGGAAGCAGGACAGGGAATGAAAAACTGTTTTTT. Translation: CASRGSRTGNEKLFF.

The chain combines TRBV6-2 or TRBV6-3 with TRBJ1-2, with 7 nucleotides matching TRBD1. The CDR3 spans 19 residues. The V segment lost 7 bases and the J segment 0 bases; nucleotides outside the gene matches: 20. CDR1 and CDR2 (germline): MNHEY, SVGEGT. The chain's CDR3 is CASTRTAGAGGLANYGYTF. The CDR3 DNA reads TGTGCCAGCACTCGCACAGCGGGGGCAGGGGGATTAGCTAACTATGGCTACACCTTC.

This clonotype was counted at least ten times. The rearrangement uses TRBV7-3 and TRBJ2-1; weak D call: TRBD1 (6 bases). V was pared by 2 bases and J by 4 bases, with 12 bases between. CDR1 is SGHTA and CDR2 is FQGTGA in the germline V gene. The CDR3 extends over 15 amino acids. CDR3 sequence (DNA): TGTGCCAGCAGCTTACTAGGGGGTGGGTACAATGAGCAGTTCTTC. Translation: CASSLLGGGYNEQFF.

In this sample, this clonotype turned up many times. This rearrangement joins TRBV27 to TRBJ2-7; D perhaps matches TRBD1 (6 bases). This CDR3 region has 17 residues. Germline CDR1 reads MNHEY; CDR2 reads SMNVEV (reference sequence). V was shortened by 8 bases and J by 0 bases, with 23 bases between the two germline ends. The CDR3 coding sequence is TGTGCCAGCGGAACGGGACACCAGAATTATCGCTCCTACGAGCAGTACTTC. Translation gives CASGTGHQNYRSYEQYF.

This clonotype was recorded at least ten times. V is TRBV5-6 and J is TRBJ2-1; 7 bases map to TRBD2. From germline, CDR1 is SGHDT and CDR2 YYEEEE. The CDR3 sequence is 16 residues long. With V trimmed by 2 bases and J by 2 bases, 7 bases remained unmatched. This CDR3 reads CASSFSLAETYNEQFF. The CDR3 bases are TGTGCCAGCAGCTTTAGTCTAGCGGAAACCTACAATGAGCAGTTCTTC. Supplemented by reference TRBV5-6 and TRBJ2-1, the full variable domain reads DAGVTQSPTHLIKTRGQQVTLRCSPKSGHDTVSWYQQALGQGPQFIFQYYEEEERQRGNFPDRFSGHQFPNYSSELNVNALLLGDSALYLCASSFSLAETYNEQFFGPGTRLTVL.

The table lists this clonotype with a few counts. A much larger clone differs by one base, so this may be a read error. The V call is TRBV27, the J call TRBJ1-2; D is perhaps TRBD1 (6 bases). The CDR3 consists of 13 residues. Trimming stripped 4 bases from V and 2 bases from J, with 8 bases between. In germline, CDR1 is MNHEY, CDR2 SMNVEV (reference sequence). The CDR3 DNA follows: TGTGCCAGCAGTTCGGACAGAAACTATGGCTACACCTTC. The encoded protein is CASSSDRNYGYTF.

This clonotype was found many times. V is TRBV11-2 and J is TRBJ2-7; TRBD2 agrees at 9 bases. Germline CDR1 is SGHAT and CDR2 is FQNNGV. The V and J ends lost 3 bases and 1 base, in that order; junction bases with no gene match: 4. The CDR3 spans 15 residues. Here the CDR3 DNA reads TGTGCCAGCAGCTTTGACCTAGCGGGATCCTACGAGCAGTACTTC. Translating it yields CASSFDLAGSYEQYF.

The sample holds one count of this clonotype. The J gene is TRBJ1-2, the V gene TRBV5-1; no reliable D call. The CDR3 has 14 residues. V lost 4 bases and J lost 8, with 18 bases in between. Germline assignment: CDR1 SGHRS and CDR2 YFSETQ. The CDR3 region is CASSPDVRGVGYTF. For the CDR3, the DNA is TGCGCCAGCAGCCCGGATGTCCGGGGTGTAGGCTACACCTTC. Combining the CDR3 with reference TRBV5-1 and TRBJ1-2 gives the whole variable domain KAGVTQTPRYLIKTRGQQVTLSCSPISGHRSVSWYQQTPGQGLQFLFEYFSETQRNKGNFPGRFSGRQFSNSRSEMNVSTLELGDSALYLCASSPDVRGVGYTFGSGTRLTVV.

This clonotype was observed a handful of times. The CDR3 spells CASSYANLGQPNTEAFF. The CDR3 DNA reads TGTGCCAGCAGTTACGCTAACTTAGGACAGCCGAACACTGAAGCTTTCTTT. The genes are TRBV6-5 and TRBJ1-1, with a possible D match to TRBD1 (6 bases). The CDR3 extends over 17 amino acids. Trimming took off 2 bases at V and 1 base at J, with 17 bases between the two ends. Germline assignment: CDR1 MNHEY and CDR2 SVGAGI.

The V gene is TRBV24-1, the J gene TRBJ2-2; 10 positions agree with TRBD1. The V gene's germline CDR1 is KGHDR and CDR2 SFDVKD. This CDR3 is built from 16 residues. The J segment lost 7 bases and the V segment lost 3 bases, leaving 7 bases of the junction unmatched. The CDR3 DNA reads TGTGCCACCAGTGATCCCGGGACAGGGGTCGTCGGGGAGCTGTTTTTT. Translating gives CATSDPGTGVVGELFF.

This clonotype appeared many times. The CDR3 DNA sequence: TGCAGCTCCGACACCCCGAAAAAAGGCACTGAAGCTTTCTTT. It is translated as CSSDTPKKGTEAFF. The V and J genes are TRBV29-1 and TRBJ1-1; no reliable D call. This CDR3 comprises 14 residues. Germline lookup yields CDR1 SQVTM and CDR2 ANQGSEA. V was clipped by 8 bases and J by 4 bases, with 20 bases between them.

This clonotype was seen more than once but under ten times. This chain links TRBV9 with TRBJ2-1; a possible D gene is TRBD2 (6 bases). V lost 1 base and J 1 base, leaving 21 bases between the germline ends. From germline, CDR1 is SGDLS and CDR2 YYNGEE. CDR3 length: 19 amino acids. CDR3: CASSVTGESGSRSYNEQFF. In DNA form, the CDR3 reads TGTGCCAGCAGCGTAACTGGGGAGTCCGGGAGTAGGTCCTACAATGAGCAGTTCTTC.

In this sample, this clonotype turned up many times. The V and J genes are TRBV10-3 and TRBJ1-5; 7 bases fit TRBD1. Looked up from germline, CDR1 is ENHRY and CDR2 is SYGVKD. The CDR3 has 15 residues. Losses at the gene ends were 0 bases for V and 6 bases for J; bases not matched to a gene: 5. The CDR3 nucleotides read TGTGCCATCAGTGAGTCAACAGGGGTAACTCAGCCCCAGCATTTT. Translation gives CAISESTGVTQPQHF.

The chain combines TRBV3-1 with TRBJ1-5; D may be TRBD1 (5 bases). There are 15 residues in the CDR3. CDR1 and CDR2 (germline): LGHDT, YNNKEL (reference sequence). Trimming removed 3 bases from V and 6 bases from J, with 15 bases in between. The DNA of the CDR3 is TGTGCCAGCAGCCACGGCCCGCAGGGAAGTCAGCCCCAGCATTTT. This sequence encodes CASSHGPQGSQPQHF.

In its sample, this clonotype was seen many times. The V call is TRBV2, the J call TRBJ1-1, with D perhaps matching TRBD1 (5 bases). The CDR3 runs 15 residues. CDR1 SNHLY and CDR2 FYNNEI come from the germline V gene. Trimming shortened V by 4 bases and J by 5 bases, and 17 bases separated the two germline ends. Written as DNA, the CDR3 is TGTGCCAGCAGTGCTCAGGGTTCAATAGGGACTGAAGCTTTCTTT. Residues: CASSAQGSIGTEAFF.

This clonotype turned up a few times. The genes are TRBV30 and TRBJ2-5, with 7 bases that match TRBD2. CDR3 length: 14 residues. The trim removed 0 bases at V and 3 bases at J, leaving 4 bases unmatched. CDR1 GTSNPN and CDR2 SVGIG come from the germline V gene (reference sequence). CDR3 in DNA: TGTGCCTGGAGTGTTGGTCTAGCGGAAGAGACCCAGTACTTC. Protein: CAWSVGLAEETQYF.

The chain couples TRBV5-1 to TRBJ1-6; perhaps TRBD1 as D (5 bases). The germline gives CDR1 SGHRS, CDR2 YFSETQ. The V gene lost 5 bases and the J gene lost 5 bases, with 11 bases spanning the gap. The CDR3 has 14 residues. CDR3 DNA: TGCGCCAGCAGGGGGCATTCCAATAATTCACCCCTCCACTTT. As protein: CASRGHSNNSPLHF.

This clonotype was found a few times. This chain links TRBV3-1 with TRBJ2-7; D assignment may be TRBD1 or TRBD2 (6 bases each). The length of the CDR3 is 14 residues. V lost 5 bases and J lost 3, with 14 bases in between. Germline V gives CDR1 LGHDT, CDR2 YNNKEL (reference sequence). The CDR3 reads CASSVGGGDYEQYF. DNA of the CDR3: TGTGCCAGCAGCGTAGGGGGAGGAGACTACGAGCAGTACTTC.